This T cell receptor beta chain was obtained from a study of blood T cell repertoires in COVID-19. Across the study: Researchers got acute and convalescent COVID-19 samples from the United States, Italy and Spain. From T cells, B-cell-depleted T cells, or PBMCs came the material, which was cDNA or gDNA.

V lost 2 bases and J lost 4; bases outside the gene matches: 12. Germline V lookup: CDR1 SGHAT, CDR2 FQNNGV. The CDR3 has 17 residues. In the authors' workflow: Reference gene primer amplification in the assay estimated nucleated cell counts. Only in-frame clones appear in the TCRdb table, and some are missing; sequencing was by immunoSEQ multiplex PCR. The V and J calls and clone size come from that table; D and trimming were worked out from the DNA. This sample has 210,000 or so clones; 80% to 85% occur once, and the top ten carry 15% to 20%. This clone was recorded only once. The sequenced sample was peripheral blood. This rearrangement joins TRBV11-2 to TRBJ2-3; 7 nucleotides align to TRBD2. The receptor was derived from a woman older than 75 with active or convalescent COVID-19. The CDR3 region is CASSLFWSLGGADTQYF. The DNA of the CDR3 is TGTGCCAGCAGCTTATTCTGGAGCTTGGGGGGGGCAGATACGCAGTATTTT. Combining the CDR3 with reference TRBV11-2 and TRBJ2-3 gives the whole variable domain EAGVAQSPRYKIIEKRQSVAFWCNPISGHATLYWYQQILGQGPKLLIQFQNNGVVDDSQLPKDRFSAERLKGVDSTLKIQPAKLEDSAVYLCASSLFWSLGGADTQYFGPGTRLTVL.